The following is a TCR beta chain sequence with its context. The V and J ends lost 7 bases and 6 bases respectively, with 18 bases between them. The CDR3 has 14 amino acids. The V gene's germline CDR1 is MNHNS and CDR2 SASEGT. TCRdb ran MiXCR on the 5' RACE reads and lists one entry per CDR3 protein. The table lists about 89,000 distinct CDR3 sequences, roughly 14% of them singletons. The sample comes from a study of early T cells in non-severe SARS-CoV-2 infection. Sequenced sample: whole blood. The V gene is TRBV6-1, the J gene TRBJ1-2, with a weak D call TRBD1 (6 bases). The sequence came from an adult who was a healthcare worker with PCR-confirmed SARS-CoV-2 infection or an uninfected control (not recorded which). The CDR3 region is CASNADRSYHGYTF. In DNA, the CDR3 is TGTGCCAGCAATGCGGACAGATCCTACCATGGCTACACCTTC.